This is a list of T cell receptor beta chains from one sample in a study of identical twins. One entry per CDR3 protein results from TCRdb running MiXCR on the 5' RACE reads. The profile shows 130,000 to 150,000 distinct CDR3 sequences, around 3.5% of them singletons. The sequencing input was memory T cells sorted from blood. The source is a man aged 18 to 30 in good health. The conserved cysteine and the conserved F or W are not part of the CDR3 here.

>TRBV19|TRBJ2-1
ASSGRAESEQF
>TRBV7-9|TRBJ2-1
ASSLESFTGEQF
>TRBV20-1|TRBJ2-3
SGSFQLDTQY
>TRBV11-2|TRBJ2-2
ASSGTTSAPGELF
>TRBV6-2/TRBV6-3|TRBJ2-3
ASSPRTSGSPRRGTDTQY
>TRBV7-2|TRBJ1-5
ASSLMEGQSQPQH
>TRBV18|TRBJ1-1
ATTPQGRSPEAF
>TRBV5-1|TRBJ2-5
ASSLPGSQETQY
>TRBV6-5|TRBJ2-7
ASSWPGAYEQY
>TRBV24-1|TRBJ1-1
ATIGTEAF
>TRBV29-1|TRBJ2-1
SVDPYNEQF
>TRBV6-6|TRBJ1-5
ASSYFTQPQH
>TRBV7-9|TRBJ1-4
ASSQGGVREKLF
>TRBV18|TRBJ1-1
ASSPSVGDTEAF
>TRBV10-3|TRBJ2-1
AIRVAGEQF
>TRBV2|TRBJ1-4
ASSEETGLGLF
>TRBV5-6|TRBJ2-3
ASSSLSASGATDTQY
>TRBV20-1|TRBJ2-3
SARGTSGPTQY
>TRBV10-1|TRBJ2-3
ASSERWSTQY
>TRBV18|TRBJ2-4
ASSLRSGQLAGETANIQY
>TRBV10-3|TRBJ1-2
AISTADYGYT
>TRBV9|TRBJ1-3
ASSVEGTGSGNTIY
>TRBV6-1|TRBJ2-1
ASKRDPSNNEQF
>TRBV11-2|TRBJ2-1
ASNPGLAGDNEQF
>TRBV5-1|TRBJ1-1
ASSSPMGGNTEAF
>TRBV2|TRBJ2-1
ANNRDNNEQF
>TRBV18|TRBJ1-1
ASSQNQGTQNTEAF
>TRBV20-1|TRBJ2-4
SARGQGINIQY
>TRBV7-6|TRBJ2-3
ASSGGFRGTDTQY
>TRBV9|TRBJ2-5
TSSVGTGSETQY
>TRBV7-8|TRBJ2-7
ASSLRLGGSQYEQY
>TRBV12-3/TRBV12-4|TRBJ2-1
ASSLGSVGGSGRRNEQF
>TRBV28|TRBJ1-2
ASSTSKEGNYGYT